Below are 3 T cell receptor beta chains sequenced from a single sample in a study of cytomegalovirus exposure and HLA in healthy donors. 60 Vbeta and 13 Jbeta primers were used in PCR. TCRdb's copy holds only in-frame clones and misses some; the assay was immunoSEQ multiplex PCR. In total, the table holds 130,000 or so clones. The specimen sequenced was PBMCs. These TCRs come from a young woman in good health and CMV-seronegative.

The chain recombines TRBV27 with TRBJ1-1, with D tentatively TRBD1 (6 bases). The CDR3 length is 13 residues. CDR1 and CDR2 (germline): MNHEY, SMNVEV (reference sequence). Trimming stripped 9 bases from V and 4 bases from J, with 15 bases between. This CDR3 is CASKQGTLTEAFF. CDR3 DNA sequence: TGTGCCAGTAAACAGGGTACTCTCACTGAAGCTTTCTTT.

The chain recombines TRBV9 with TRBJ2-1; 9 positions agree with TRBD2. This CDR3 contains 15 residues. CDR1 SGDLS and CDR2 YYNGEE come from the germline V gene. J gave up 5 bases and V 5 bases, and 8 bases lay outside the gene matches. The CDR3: CASSPSGGRNNEQFF. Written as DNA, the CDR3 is TGTGCCAGCAGTCCCAGCGGGGGGCGAAACAATGAGCAGTTCTTC.

The CDR3 bases are TGTGCCAGCAGCAGGGTTGCCGGGGAGCTGTTTTTT. Translation gives CASSRVAGELFF. The chain uses TRBV25-1 and TRBJ2-2; possibly TRBD1 for D (5 bases). CDR1 MGHDK and CDR2 SYGVNS come from the germline V gene. The CDR3 is 12 amino acids. Trimming left V 6 bases short and J 6 bases short, with 8 bases between.